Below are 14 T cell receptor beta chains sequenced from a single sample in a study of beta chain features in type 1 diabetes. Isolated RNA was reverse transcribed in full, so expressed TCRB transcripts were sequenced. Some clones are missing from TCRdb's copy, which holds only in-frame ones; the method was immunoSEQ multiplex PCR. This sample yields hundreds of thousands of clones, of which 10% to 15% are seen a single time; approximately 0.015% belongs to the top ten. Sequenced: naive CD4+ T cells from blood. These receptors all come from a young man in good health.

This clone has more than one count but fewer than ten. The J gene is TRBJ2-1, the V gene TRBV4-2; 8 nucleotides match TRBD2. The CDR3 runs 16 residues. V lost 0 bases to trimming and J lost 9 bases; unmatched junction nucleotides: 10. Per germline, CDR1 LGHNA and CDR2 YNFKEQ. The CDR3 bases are TGTGCCAGCAGCCAAGATGGTAGCGGGGTGGGGAGTGAGCAGTTCTTC. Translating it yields CASSQDGSGVGSEQFF.

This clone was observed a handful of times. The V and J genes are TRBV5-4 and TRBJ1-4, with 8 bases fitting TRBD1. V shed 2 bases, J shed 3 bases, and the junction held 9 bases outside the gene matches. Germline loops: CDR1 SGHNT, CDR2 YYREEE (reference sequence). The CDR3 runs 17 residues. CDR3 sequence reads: CASSFRQGIRANEKLFF. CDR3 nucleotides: TGTGCCAGCAGCTTTCGACAGGGGATTAGAGCTAATGAAAAACTGTTTTTT.

CDR3: CASSPRTGLGEKLFF. In DNA form, the CDR3 reads TGTGCCAGCAGCCCCCGGACAGGCTTGGGTGAAAAACTGTTTTTT. The chain couples TRBV9 to TRBJ1-4, with 7 bases identical to TRBD1. Unmatched junction bases numbered 10, after V lost 4 bases and J lost 7 bases. Looked up from germline, CDR1 is SGDLS and CDR2 is YYNGEE. The CDR3 is 15 residues long.

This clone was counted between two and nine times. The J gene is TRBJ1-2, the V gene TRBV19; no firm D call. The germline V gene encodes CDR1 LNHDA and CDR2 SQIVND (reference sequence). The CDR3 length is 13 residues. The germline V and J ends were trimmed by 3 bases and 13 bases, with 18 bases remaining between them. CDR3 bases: TGTGCCAGTAGTATTCACCAGGTGGGAGGATGCACCTTC. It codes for CASSIHQVGGCTF.

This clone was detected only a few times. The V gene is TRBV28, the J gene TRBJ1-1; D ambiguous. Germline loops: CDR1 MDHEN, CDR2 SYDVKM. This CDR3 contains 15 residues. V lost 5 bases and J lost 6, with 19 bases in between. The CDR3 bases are TGTGCCAGCAGTACGAGTGGGAGAGTGGGCGCTGAAGCTTTCTTT. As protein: CASSTSGRVGAEAFF.

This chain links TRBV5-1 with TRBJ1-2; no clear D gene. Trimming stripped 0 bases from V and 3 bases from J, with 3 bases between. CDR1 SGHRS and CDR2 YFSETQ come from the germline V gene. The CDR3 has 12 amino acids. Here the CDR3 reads CASSLGDYGYTF. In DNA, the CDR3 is TGCGCCAGCAGCTTGGGCGACTATGGCTACACCTTC.

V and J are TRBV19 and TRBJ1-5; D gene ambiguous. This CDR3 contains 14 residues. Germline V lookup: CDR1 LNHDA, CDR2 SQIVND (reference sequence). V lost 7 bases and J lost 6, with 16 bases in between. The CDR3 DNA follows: TGTGCCAGTACCCACCGGGGTCTACCTCAGCCCCAGCATTTT. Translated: CASTHRGLPQPQHF. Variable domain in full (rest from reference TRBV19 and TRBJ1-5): DGGITQSPKYLFRKEGQNVTLSCEQNLNHDAMYWYRQDPGQGLRLIYYSQIVNDFQKGDIAEGYSVSREKKESFPLTVTSAQKNPTAFYLCASTHRGLPQPQHFGDGTRLSIL.

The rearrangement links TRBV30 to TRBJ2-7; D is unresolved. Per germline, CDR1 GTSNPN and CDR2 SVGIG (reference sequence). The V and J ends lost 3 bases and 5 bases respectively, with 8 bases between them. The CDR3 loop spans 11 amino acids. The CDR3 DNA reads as TGTGCCTGGAGACAGTCTAACGAGCAGTACTTC. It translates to CAWRQSNEQYF.

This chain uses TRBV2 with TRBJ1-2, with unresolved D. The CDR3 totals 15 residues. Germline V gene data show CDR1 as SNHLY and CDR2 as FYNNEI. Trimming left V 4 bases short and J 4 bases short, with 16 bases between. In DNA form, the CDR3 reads TGTGCCAGCAGTGCTTCACCGCCGCGGGTCTATGGCTACACCTTC. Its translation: CASSASPPRVYGYTF.

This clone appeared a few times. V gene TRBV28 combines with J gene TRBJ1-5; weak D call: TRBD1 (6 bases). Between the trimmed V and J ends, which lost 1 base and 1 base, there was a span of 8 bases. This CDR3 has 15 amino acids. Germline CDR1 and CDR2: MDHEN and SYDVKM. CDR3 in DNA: TGTGCCAGCAGTTTATATCAGGGGAGCAATCAGCCCCAGCATTTT. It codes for CASSLYQGSNQPQHF.

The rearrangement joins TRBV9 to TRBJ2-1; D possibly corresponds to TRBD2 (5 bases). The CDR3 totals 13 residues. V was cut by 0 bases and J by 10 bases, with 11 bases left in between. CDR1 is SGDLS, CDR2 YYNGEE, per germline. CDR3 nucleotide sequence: TGTGCCAGCAGCGTAGGGGTGGGAGCGGAGCAGTTCTTC. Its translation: CASSVGVGAEQFF.

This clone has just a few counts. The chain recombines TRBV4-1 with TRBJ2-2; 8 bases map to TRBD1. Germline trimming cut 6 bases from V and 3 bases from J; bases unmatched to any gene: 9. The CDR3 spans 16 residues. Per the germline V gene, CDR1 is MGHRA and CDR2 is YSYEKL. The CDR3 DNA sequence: TGCGCCAGCAGATCGGACAGGGTCGGCGACACCGGGGAGCTGTTTTTT. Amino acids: CASRSDRVGDTGELFF.

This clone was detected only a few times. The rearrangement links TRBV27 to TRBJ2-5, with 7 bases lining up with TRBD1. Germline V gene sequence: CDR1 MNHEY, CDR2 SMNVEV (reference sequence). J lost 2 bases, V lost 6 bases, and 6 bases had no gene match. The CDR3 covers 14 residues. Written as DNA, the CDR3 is TGTGCCAGCAGGGTACAGGGGTTTCAAGAGACCCAGTACTTC. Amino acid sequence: CASRVQGFQETQYF.

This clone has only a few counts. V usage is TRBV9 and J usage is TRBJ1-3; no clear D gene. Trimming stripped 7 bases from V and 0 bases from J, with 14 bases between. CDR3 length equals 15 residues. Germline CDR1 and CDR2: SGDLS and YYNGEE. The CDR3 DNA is TGTGCCAGCGGAGAATCAGTGTACTCTGGAAACACCATATATTTT. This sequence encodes CASGESVYSGNTIYF.